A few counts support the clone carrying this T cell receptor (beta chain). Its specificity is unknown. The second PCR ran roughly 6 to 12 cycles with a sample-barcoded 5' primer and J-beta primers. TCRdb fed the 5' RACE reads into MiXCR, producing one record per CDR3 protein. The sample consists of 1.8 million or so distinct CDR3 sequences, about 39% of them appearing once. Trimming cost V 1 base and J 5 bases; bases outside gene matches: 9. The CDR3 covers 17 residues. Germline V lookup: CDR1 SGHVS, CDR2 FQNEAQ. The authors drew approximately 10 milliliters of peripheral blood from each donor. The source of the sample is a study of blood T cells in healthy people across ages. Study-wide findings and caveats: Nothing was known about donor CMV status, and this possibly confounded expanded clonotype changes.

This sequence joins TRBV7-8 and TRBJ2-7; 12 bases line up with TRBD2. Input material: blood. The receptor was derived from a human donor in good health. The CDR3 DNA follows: TGTGCCAGCAGCTTAGGGGCCGGACTAGCGGGGAGCCACGAGCAGTACTTC. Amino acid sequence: CASSLGAGLAGSHEQYF.